These T cell receptor beta chains were read from a single sample in a study of cytomegalovirus exposure and HLA in healthy donors. Assay used: immunoSEQ multiplex PCR; TCRdb lists only in-frame clones, some missing. This table has roughly 98,000 clones, 76% appearing once. The sequencing input was PBMCs. Receptors originate from a man in his forties in good health and CMV-seronegative. CDR3s leave out the opening cysteine and the closing phenylalanine or tryptophan. Clone size is given for some rows only: seen once, a few or many times, or a class if the clone is expanded.

v_call	j_call	clone_size	cdr3_aa
TRBV27	-	few	ASWGLDPYEQY
TRBV5-6	TRBJ1-2	-	ASSLEAGYYT
TRBV25-1	TRBJ2-1	-	ASSDPTSGSYNEQF
TRBV2	TRBJ1-1	few	ATRGLNTEAF
TRBV5-1	TRBJ2-3	-	ASSLQRGSTDTQY
TRBV7-2	TRBJ1-1	-	ASSLKWSSGTEAF
TRBV11-2	TRBJ1-3	-	ASSSSSGNTIY
TRBV28	TRBJ2-7	few	ASQPGTGRSYEQY
TRBV6-6	TRBJ1-2	-	ASRPQGKHGYT
TRBV28	TRBJ1-6	-	ASSLERAIVSPLH
TRBV6-6	TRBJ2-7	-	ASSYPAMAGSYEQY
TRBV18	TRBJ2-7	-	ASSPAATGVSGEQY
TRBV13	TRBJ2-7	-	ASSSPGTGTNEQY
TRBV5-8	TRBJ2-6	-	ASSRDTGDPGANVLT
TRBV6-1	TRBJ1-5	-	ASSERQGAYSNQPQH
TRBV9	TRBJ1-5	once	ASSVGTIRSNQPQH
TRBV7-2	TRBJ1-2	-	ASSVPRGGYT
TRBV18	TRBJ1-4	-	ASSPTGRVREKLF
TRBV6-5	TRBJ1-5	-	ASRPLPYGSQPQH
TRBV7-9	TRBJ1-1	-	ASSLMADTEAF
TRBV13	TRBJ2-2	-	ASSSRTGPTGELF
TRBV10-1	TRBJ2-1	-	ASSDSGRSYNEQF
TRBV29-1	TRBJ2-7	-	SARAGQGAYEQY
TRBV30	TRBJ2-1	-	ARDSGSRQF
TRBV27	TRBJ2-2	-	ASSTGLSNTGELF
TRBV7-9	TRBJ2-3	-	SSSLRQGVGDTQY
TRBV7-6	TRBJ1-2	-	ASSRAGEDYGYT
TRBV7-6	TRBJ2-5	-	ASSLGVAREGLRETQY
TRBV6-5	TRBJ2-7	-	ASSYGTGGVEQY
TRBV5-4	TRBJ1-3	many	ASSLGSGPGNTIY
TRBV7-8	TRBJ2-7	-	ASSLAPRSRGSEQY
TRBV6-4	TRBJ2-2	-	ASSEGQTSGELF
TRBV7-2	TRBJ2-1	-	ASSPTSGGGYNEQF
TRBV19	TRBJ2-1	-	ASSIVFFQGGNEQF
TRBV11-2	TRBJ1-1	-	ASSLVTGNTEAF
TRBV5-1	TRBJ2-7	few	ASSPTGQGAPYEQY
TRBV2	TRBJ2-2	few	AGKAGTAAGELF
TRBV29-1	TRBJ2-3	-	STRVGTDTQY
TRBV19	TRBJ1-1	-	ASSTPGAEAF
TRBV28	TRBJ1-3	-	ASSSLGQGASGNTIY
TRBV30	TRBJ1-2	-	AWVRRGRYGYT
TRBV10-3	TRBJ2-7	-	AISERGREDEQY
TRBV7-9	TRBJ1-2	-	ASSSRSGLNYGYT
TRBV18	TRBJ2-1	-	ASSTRVGQF
TRBV4-1	TRBJ2-1	-	ASSIAGTYNEQF
TRBV25-1	TRBJ2-2	-	ASSGENTGELF
TRBV11-3	TRBJ2-3	once	ASSPDGQRDTQY
TRBV9	TRBJ1-5	-	ASSVRAGRNQPQH
TRBV19	TRBJ1-3	few	ASSISVGNTIY
TRBV5-1	TRBJ1-2	-	ASTLMTGHYGYT
TRBV6-6	TRBJ2-7	-	ASRTTSGGLRGEQY
TRBV9	TRBJ2-4	once	ASSAGRGGQGNIQY
TRBV7-9	TRBJ2-1	-	SSSLAGQINEQF
TRBV7-9	TRBJ2-4	many	ASSLVSEREYKNIQY
TRBV7-2	TRBJ2-7	few	ASSQARGYEQY
TRBV5-8	TRBJ1-2	-	ASSFETSPEGYT
TRBV5-3	TRBJ2-7	-	ARSFLPDRVYEQY
TRBV21-1	TRBJ2-3	-	ASSREGFPKTDTQY